This entry concerns a single TCR beta chain. This specimen comes from a study of shared clonotypes between healthy human individuals. Some 84 million PBMCs supplied genomic DNA for unsorted samples. V lost 5 bases and J lost 4, with 8 bases in between. This CDR3 has 11 amino acids. Per the germline V gene, CDR1 is DFQATT and CDR2 is SNEGSKA (reference sequence). Clones were read by immunoSEQ multiplex PCR, and TCRdb kept only the in-frame ones, dropping some. The sample consists of hundreds of thousands of clones, 79% of them appearing once. The clonotype originates from a woman between 35 and 50 years old in good health. Some clones in this sample may be carry-over from other donors' samples. The sample taken for sequencing was PBMCs. The chain combines TRBV20-1 with TRBJ1-2; D gene ambiguous. The DNA of the CDR3 is TGCAGTGCTCCTCGTCCCTATGGCTACACCTTC. Residues: CSAPRPYGYTF.